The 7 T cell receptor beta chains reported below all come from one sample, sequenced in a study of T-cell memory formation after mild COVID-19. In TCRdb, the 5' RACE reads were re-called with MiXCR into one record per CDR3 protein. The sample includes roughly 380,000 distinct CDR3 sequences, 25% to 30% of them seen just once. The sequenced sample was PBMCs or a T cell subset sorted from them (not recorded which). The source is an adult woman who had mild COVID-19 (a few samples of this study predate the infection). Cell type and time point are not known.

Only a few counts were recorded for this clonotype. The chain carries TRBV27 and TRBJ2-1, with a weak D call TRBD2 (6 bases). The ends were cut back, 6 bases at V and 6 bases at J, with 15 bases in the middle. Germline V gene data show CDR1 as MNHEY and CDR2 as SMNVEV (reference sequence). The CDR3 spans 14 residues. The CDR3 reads CASRGLGDFNEQFF. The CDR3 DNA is TGTGCCAGCAGGGGACTGGGAGATTTCAATGAGCAGTTCTTC.

The DNA of the CDR3 is TGCGCCAGCAGCTTCGCAACGGCATACACAGATACGCAGTATTTT. Translated, it gives CASSFATAYTDTQYF. V usage is TRBV5-1 and J usage is TRBJ2-3; no reliable D call. Trimming pared 2 bases from V and 2 bases from J, leaving 12 bases between. The CDR3 is made up of 15 amino acids. CDR1 and CDR2 (germline): SGHRS, YFSETQ. Full variable domain (remainder filled in from reference TRBV5-1 and TRBJ2-3): KAGVTQTPRYLIKTRGQQVTLSCSPISGHRSVSWYQQTPGQGLQFLFEYFSETQRNKGNFPGRFSGRQFSNSRSEMNVSTLELGDSALYLCASSFATAYTDTQYFGPGTRLTVL.

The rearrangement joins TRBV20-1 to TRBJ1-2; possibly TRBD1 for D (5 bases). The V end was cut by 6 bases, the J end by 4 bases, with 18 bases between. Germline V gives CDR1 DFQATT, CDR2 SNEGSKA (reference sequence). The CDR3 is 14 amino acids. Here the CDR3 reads CSALWIRATYGYTF. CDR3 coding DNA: TGCAGTGCCCTCTGGATCAGGGCGACCTATGGCTACACCTTC.

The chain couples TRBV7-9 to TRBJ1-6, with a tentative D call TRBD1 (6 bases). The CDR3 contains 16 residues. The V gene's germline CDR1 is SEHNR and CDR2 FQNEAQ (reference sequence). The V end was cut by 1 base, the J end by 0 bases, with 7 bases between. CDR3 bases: TGTGCCAGCAGCTTAGGGGGGCGCTCCTATAATTCACCCCTCCACTTT. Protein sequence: CASSLGGRSYNSPLHF.

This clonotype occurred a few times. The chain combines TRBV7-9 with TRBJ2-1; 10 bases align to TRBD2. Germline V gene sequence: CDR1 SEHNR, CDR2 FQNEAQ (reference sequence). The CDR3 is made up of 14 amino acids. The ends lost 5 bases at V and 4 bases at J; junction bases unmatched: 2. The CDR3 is CASSRLAGYNEQFF. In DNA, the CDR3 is TGTGCCAGCAGCCGACTAGCGGGTTACAATGAGCAGTTCTTC.

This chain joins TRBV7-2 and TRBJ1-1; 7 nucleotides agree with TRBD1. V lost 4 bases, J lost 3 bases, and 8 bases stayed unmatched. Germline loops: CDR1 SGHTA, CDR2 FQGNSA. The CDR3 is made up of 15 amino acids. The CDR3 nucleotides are TGTGCCAGCAGCTCGAAAGACAGGGTTTACACTGAAGCTTTCTTT. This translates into CASSSKDRVYTEAFF.

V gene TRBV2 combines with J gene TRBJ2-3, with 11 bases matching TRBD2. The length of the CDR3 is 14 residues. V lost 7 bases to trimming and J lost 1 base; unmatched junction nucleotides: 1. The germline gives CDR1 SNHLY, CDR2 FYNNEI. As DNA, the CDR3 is TGTGCCAGCAAACTAGCGGGGGGCACAGATACGCAGTATTTT. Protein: CASKLAGGTDTQYF.